Listed here is a single TCR beta chain. Generated by immunoSEQ multiplex PCR, the TCRdb table keeps only in-frame clones and is missing some. The sample records 55,000 to 85,000 clones, 80% to 95% being singletons. The data were obtained in a study of T cell changes during pregnancy in multiple sclerosis. The TCR was taken from a female donor with multiple sclerosis, enrolled in a pregnancy study. This material consisted of CD4+ T cells from peripheral blood mononuclear cells, taken after pregnancy.

CDR3: CASSISATYEQYF. In DNA, the CDR3 is TGTGCCAGCAGTATCTCCGCTACCTACGAGCAGTACTTC. The chain joins TRBV6-5 to TRBJ2-7; D gene uncertain. Trimming took 5 bases from V and 2 from J, leaving 10 bases between them. Germline V lookup: CDR1 MNHEY, CDR2 SVGAGI. This CDR3 region has 13 residues.